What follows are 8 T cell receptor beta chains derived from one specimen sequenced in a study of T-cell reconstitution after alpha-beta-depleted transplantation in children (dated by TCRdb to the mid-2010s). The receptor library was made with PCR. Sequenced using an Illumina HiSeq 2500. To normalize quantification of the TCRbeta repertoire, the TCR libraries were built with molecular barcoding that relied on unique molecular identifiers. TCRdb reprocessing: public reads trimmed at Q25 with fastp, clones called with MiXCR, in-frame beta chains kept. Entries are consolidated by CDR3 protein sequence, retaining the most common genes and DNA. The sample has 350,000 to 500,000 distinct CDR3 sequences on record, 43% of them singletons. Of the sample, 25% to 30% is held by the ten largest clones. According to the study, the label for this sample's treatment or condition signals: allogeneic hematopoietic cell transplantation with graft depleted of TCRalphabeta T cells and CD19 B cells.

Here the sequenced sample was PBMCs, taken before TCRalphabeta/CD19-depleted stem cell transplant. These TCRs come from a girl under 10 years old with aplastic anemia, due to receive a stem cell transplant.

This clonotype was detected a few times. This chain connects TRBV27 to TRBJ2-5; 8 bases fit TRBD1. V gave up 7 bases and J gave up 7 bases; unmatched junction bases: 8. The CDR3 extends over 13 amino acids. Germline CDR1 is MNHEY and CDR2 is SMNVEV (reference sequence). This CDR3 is CASTNRGSTTQYF. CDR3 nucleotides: TGTGCCAGCACCAACAGGGGGTCAACGACCCAGTACTTC.

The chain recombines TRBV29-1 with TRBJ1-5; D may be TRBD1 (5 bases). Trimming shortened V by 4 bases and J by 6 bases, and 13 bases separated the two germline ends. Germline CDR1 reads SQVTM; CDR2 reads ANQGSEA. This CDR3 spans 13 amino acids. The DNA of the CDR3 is TGCAGCGTTGTAGGCGGGACGGGTCAGCCCCAGCATTTT. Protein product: CSVVGGTGQPQHF.

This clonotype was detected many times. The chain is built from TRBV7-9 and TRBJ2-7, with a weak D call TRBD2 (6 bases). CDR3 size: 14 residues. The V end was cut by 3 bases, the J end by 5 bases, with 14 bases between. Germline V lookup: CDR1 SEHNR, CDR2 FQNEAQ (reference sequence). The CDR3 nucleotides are TGTGCCAGCAGCTTTTCCGGGAGCGTCAACGAGCAGTACTTC. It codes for CASSFSGSVNEQYF.

In DNA form, the CDR3 reads TGTGCCAGCAGCCAAGACAGGGATCCGGGCGAGCAGTACTTC. This sequence encodes CASSQDRDPGEQYF. The chain joins TRBV4-2 to TRBJ2-7; D possibly corresponds to TRBD1 (5 bases). The CDR3 sequence is 14 residues long. Germline assignment: CDR1 LGHNA and CDR2 YNFKEQ. Trimming stripped 0 bases from V and 6 bases from J, with 12 bases between.

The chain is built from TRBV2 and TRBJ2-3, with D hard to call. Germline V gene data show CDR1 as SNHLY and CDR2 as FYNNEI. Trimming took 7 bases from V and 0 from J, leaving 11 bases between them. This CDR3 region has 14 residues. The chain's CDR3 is CASNPYTSTDTQYF. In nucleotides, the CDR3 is TGTGCCAGCAACCCCTACACTAGCACAGATACGCAGTATTTT.

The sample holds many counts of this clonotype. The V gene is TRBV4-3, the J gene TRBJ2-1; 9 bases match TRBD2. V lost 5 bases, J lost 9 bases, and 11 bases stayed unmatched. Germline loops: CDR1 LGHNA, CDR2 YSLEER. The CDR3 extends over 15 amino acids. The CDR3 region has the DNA TGCGCCAGCAGCTTGCTTGCGGGAGGGCCCGGTGAGCAGTTCTTC. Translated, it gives CASSLLAGGPGEQFF.

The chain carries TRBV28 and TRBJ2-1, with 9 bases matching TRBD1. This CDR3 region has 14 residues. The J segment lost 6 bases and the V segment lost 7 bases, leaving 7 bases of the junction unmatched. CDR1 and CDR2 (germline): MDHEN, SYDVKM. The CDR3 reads CASTPGQGFNEQFF. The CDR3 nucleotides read TGTGCCAGCACACCGGGACAGGGTTTCAATGAGCAGTTCTTC.

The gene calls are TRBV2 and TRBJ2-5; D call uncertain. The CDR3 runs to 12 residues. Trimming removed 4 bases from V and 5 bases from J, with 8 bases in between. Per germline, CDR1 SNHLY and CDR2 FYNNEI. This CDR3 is CASSGLSETQYF. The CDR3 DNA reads TGTGCCAGCAGTGGCCTGTCCGAGACCCAGTACTTC.